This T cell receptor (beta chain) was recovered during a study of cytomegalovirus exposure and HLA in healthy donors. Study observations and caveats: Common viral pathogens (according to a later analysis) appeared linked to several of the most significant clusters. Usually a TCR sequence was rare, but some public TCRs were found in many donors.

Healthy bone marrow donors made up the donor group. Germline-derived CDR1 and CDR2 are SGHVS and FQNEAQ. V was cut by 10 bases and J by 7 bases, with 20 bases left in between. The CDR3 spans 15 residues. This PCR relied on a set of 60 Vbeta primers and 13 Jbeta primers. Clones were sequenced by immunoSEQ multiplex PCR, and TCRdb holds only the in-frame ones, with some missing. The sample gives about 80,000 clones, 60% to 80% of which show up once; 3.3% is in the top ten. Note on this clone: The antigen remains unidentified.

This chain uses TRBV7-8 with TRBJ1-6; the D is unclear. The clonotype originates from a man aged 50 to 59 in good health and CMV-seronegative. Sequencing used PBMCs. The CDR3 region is CATHDLWLRNSPLHF. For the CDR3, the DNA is TGTGCCACCCACGACCTCTGGTTGCGGAATTCACCCCTCCACTTT.